The 19 T cell receptor beta chains listed next were all sequenced from one sample in a study of cytomegalovirus exposure and HLA in healthy donors. PCR amplification relied on 60 Vbeta primers (plus 13 Jbeta primers). The repertoire was sequenced with immunoSEQ multiplex PCR; TCRdb's copy has only in-frame clones and lacks some. The sample has about 60,000 clones, 80% to 85% seen once. Sequences were obtained from PBMCs. The source is a young man in good health and CMV-seronegative.

The chain carries TRBV2 and TRBJ2-7; the match to TRBD2 covers 11 bases. Per the germline V gene, CDR1 is SNHLY and CDR2 is FYNNEI. The CDR3 consists of 18 residues. J gave up 2 bases and V 7 bases, and 16 bases lay outside the gene matches. The CDR3 loop reads CASTARGPGLAGAYEQYF. Written as DNA, the CDR3 is TGTGCCAGCACGGCGAGGGGCCCCGGACTAGCGGGCGCCTACGAGCAGTACTTC.

The V gene is TRBV7-6, the J gene TRBJ1-6; TRBD1 is a possible D gene (6 bases). The CDR3 sequence is 16 residues long. Trimming took 5 bases from V and 1 from J, leaving 12 bases between them. In germline, CDR1 is SGHVS, CDR2 FNYEAQ. The CDR3, as DNA: TGTGCCAGCAGCCCACAGGGTGGGTCCTATAATTCACCCCTCCACTTT. The encoded protein is CASSPQGGSYNSPLHF.

Here the CDR3 reads CASSNLGTGAPRSPLHF. The DNA of the CDR3 is TGCGCCAGCAGCAACCTCGGGACAGGGGCGCCTCGATCACCCCTCCACTTT. The chain links TRBV5-1 to TRBJ1-6; 10 positions match TRBD1. J was trimmed by 10 bases and V by 4 bases; bases with no gene match: 14. The CDR3 totals 17 residues. Per the germline V gene, CDR1 is SGHRS and CDR2 is YFSETQ.

The chain is built from TRBV10-3 and TRBJ1-6; perhaps TRBD1 as D (6 bases). Deletions cut 6 bases from V and 10 bases from J, with 13 bases between. CDR1 is ENHRY and CDR2 is SYGVKD in the germline V gene. This CDR3 has 13 amino acids. CDR3 in DNA: TGTGCCATCAGGGATACAACAGGGTCACCCCTCCACTTT. Its translation is CAIRDTTGSPLHF.

The chain couples TRBV7-2 to TRBJ2-7; TRBD1 is a possible D gene (6 bases). Germline lookup yields CDR1 SGHTA and CDR2 FQGNSA. Trimming pared 3 bases from V and 2 bases from J, leaving 14 bases between. The length of the CDR3 is 15 residues. CDR3 region: CASSLRRQAPYEQYF. In nucleotides, the CDR3 is TGTGCCAGCAGCTTGAGGCGACAGGCCCCCTACGAGCAGTACTTC.

The J gene is TRBJ2-7, the V gene TRBV7-2; TRBD2 matches 13 bases. With V trimmed by 5 bases and J by 5 bases, 6 bases remained unmatched. The CDR3 runs to 15 residues. CDR1 SGHTA and CDR2 FQGNSA come from the germline V gene. The CDR3 DNA is TGTGCCAGCAGCCCACGGACTAGCGGGAGAGACGAGCAGTACTTC. It encodes CASSPRTSGRDEQYF.

This chain connects TRBV27 to TRBJ1-1, with a weak D call TRBD1 (5 bases). Between the trimmed V and J ends, which lost 2 bases and 3 bases, there was a span of 7 bases. Per the germline V gene, CDR1 is MNHEY and CDR2 is SMNVEV (reference sequence). CDR3 size: 13 residues. The CDR3 nucleotides are TGTGCCAGCAGTTTAGGGGGGGACACTGAAGCTTTCTTT. It encodes CASSLGGDTEAFF.

This chain joins TRBV6-6 and TRBJ2-7; 11 nucleotides align to TRBD2. This CDR3 is built from 15 residues. The junction had 4 bases not matched to a gene; V was cut back by 3 bases and J by 3 bases. Germline V lookup: CDR1 MNHNY, CDR2 SVGAGI (reference sequence). CDR3 residues: CASSYQGLAGYEQYF. The DNA of the CDR3 is TGTGCCAGCAGTTATCAAGGACTAGCGGGCTACGAGCAGTACTTC.

J is TRBJ1-1 and V is TRBV28, with TRBD1 as a possible D gene (6 bases). CDR1 is MDHEN, CDR2 SYDVKM, per germline. Trimming pared 6 bases from V and 4 bases from J, leaving 9 bases between. This CDR3 has 12 amino acids. The CDR3: CASRGGATEAFF. In nucleotides, the CDR3 is TGTGCCAGCAGAGGGGGGGCCACTGAAGCTTTCTTT.

The rearrangement uses TRBV4-3 and TRBJ2-4, with D perhaps matching TRBD1 (6 bases). Germline loops: CDR1 LGHNA, CDR2 YSLEER. CDR3 size: 19 residues. V lost 4 bases and J lost 1, with 23 bases in between. The CDR3 is CASSPHPPGANPAKNIQYF. Here the CDR3 DNA reads TGCGCCAGCAGCCCCCACCCCCCAGGGGCGAATCCGGCCAAAAACATTCAGTACTTC.

The J gene is TRBJ2-5, the V gene TRBV7-9, with D perhaps matching TRBD2 (5 bases). Germline V gene sequence: CDR1 SEHNR, CDR2 FQNEAQ (reference sequence). This CDR3 is 14 amino acids long. Trimming took 5 bases from V and 5 from J, leaving 15 bases between them. In DNA form, the CDR3 reads TGTGCCAGCAGCCCGGGGTCTCTAGGGGAGACCCAGTACTTC. Its protein product is CASSPGSLGETQYF.

The gene calls are TRBV19 and TRBJ2-1; 7 bases agree with TRBD2. There are 14 residues in the CDR3. V was pared by 7 bases and J by 0 bases, with 3 bases of the junction left unmatched. Germline CDR1 is LNHDA and CDR2 is SQIVND (reference sequence). The CDR3 sequence is CASTREGSYNEQFF. The CDR3 DNA is TGTGCCAGTACCAGGGAGGGCTCCTACAATGAGCAGTTCTTC.

This clone was counted a single time. The chain employs TRBV6-1 and TRBJ2-1, with 9 bases identical to TRBD1. V trimming: 3 bases; J trimming: 6 bases; junction bases outside the gene matches: 3. Germline V gene sequence: CDR1 MNHNS, CDR2 SASEGT. The CDR3 consists of 14 residues. The CDR3 nucleotides read TGTGCCAGCAGTGACCCGGACAGGGGCAATGAGCAGTTCTTC. Translation: CASSDPDRGNEQFF.

The gene calls are TRBV30 and TRBJ1-6; the match to TRBD1 covers 7 bases. The V gene's germline CDR1 is GTSNPN and CDR2 SVGIG (reference sequence). This CDR3 region has 13 residues. The ends lost 2 bases at V and 10 bases at J; junction bases unmatched: 5. The CDR3 protein is CAWSSGGRSPLHF. The DNA for the CDR3 is TGTGCCTGGAGTTCAGGGGGTCGGTCACCCCTCCACTTT.

The chain uses TRBV19 and TRBJ1-2; 7 positions agree with TRBD1. The trim removed 5 bases at V and 8 bases at J, leaving 17 bases unmatched. This CDR3 is 16 amino acids long. CDR1 LNHDA and CDR2 SQIVND come from the germline V gene (reference sequence). CDR3 nucleotide sequence: TGTGCCAGTAGTGGTCCCCTCGGGACAGCAATTTTAGGCTACACCTTC. Protein product: CASSGPLGTAILGYTF.

The CDR3 reads CASSPDRTGYGYTF. CDR3 bases: TGTGCCAGCTCACCGGACAGAACGGGCTATGGCTACACCTTC. V is TRBV18 and J is TRBJ1-2; perhaps TRBD1 as D (6 bases). The germline V gene has CDR1 KGHSH and CDR2 LQKENI. The ends were cut back, 3 bases at V and 4 bases at J, with 12 bases in the middle. The CDR3 is made up of 14 amino acids.

The J gene is TRBJ2-1, the V gene TRBV4-3, with D uncertain. CDR3 size: 14 residues. The ends were cut back, 0 bases at V and 5 bases at J, with 8 bases in the middle. Germline values: CDR1 LGHNA, CDR2 YSLEER. The CDR3 DNA follows: TGCGCCAGCAGCCAAGATCTCCACAACAATGAGCAGTTCTTC. Translation: CASSQDLHNNEQFF.

The chain links TRBV30 to TRBJ2-2, with no clear D. CDR3 size: 14 residues. Trimming removed 4 bases at V and 4 bases at J, with 13 bases between. CDR1 GTSNPN and CDR2 SVGIG come from the germline V gene (reference sequence). CDR3 loop: CAWTLLPGTGELFF. DNA for the CDR3: TGTGCCTGGACTTTGCTCCCGGGCACCGGGGAGCTGTTTTTT.

This chain connects TRBV19 to TRBJ1-5; 8 bases map to TRBD1. V lost 5 bases, J lost 7 bases, and 7 bases stayed unmatched. The CDR3 consists of 14 residues. The V gene's germline CDR1 is LNHDA and CDR2 SQIVND (reference sequence). CDR3 region: CASSWETGEQPQHF. CDR3 DNA sequence: TGTGCCAGTAGTTGGGAGACAGGGGAACAGCCCCAGCATTTT.